This T cell receptor (beta chain) was identified during a study of human thymus T cells. This CDR3 is 13 amino acids long. Germline CDR1 reads SNHLY; CDR2 reads FYNNEI. About this clone itself: The junction differs from germline at one of its ends, possibly a read error.

Sequenced by immunoSEQ multiplex PCR; TCRdb stores in-frame clones only, minus some. The sample lists fewer than 90,000 clones; 96% were seen once. The study used thymus tissue resected during corrective heart surgery. Donation was from healthy Finnish infants who were having corrective surgery that addressed congenital heart defects. This chain uses TRBV2 with TRBJ1-5; no definite D call. The receptor was derived from a boy under two years old with a congenital heart defect but otherwise immunologically healthy. The sample was thymus tissue. CDR3 region: CPRPVCSNQPQHF. CDR3 nucleotide sequence: TGTCCCAGACCAGTTTGTAGCAATCAGCCCCAGCATTTT.